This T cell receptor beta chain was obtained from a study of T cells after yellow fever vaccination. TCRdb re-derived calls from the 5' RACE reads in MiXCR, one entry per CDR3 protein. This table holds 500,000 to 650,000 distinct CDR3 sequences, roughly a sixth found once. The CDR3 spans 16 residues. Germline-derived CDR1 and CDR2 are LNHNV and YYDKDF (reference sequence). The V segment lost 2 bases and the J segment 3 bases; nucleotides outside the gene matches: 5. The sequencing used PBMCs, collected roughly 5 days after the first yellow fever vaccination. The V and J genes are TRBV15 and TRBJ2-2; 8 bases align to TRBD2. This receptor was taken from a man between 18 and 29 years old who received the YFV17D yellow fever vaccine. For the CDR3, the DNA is TGTGCCACCAGCAGACGGGGGGGCCTGGACACCGGGGAGCTGTTTTTT. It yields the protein CATSRRGGLDTGELFF.